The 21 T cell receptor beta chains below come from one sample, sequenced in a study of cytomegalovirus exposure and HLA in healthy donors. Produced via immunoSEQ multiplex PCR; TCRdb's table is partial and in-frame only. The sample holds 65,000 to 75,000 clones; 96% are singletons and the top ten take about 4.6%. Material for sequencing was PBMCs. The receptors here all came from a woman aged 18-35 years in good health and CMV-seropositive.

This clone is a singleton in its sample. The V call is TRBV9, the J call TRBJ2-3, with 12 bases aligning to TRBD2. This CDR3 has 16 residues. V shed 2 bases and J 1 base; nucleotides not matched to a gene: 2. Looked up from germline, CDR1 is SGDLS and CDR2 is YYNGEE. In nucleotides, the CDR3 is TGTGCCAGCAGCGTGAGACTAGCGGGGGGCACAGATACGCAGTATTTT. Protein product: CASSVRLAGGTDTQYF.

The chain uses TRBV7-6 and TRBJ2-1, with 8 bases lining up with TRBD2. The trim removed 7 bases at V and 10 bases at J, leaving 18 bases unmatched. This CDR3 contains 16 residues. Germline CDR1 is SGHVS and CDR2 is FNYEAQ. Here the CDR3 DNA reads TGTGCCAGCACCACCTACGGGGGGGCCCGAGCGACGGAGCAGTTCTTC. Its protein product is CASTTYGGARATEQFF.

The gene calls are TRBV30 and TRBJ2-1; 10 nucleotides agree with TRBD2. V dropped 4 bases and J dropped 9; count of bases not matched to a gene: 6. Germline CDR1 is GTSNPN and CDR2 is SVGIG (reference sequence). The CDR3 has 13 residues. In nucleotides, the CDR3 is TGTGCCTGGACCGAGCGGGAGGGACGTGAGCAGTTCTTC. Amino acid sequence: CAWTEREGREQFF.

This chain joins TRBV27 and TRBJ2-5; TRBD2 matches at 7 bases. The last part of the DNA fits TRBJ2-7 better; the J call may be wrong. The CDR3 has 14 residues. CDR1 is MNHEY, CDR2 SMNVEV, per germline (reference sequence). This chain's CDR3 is CASRSRLAAYEQYF. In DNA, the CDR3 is TGTGCCAGCAGATCACGACTAGCCGCCTACGAGCAGTACTTC.

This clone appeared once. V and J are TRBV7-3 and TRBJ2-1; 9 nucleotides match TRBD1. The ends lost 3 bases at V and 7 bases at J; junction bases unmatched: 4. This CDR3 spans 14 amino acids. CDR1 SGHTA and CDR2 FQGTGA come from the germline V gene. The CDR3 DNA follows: TGTGCCAGCAGCTTTGGGACAGGGTTAAATGAGCAGTTCTTC. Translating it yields CASSFGTGLNEQFF.

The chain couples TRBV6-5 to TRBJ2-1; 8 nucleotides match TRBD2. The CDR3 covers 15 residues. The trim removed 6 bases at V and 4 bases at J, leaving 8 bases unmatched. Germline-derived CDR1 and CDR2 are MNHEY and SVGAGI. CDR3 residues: CASRPTSGAYNEQFF. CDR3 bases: TGTGCCAGCAGGCCCACTAGCGGAGCGTACAATGAGCAGTTCTTC.

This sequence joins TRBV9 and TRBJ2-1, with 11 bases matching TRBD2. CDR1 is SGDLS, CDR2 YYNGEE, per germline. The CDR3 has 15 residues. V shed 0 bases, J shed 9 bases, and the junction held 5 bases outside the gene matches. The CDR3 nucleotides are TGTGCCAGCAGCGTAGGGGCTAGCGGGAGGTTTGAGCAGTTCTTC. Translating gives CASSVGASGRFEQFF.

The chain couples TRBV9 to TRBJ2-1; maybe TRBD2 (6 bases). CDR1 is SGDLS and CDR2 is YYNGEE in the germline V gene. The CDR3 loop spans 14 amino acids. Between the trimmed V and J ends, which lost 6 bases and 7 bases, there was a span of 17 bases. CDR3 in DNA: TGTGCCAGCACGGCCTCCCCACGGGGGAATGAGCAGTTCTTC. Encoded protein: CASTASPRGNEQFF.

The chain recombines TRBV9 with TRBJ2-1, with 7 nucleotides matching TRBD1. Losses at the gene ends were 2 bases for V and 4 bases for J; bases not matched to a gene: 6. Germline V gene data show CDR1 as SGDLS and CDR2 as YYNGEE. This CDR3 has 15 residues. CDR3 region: CASSVVDRSYNEQFF. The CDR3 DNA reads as TGTGCCAGCAGCGTGGTGGACAGGAGTTACAATGAGCAGTTCTTC.

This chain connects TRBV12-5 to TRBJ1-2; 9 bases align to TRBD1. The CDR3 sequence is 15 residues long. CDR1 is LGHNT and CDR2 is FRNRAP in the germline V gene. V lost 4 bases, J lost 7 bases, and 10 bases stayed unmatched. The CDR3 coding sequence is TGTGCTAGTGGTTCTCACTCGGGACAGGGATCTGGCTACACCTTC. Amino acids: CASGSHSGQGSGYTF. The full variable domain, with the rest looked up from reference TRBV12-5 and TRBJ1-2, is DARVTQTPRHKVTEMGQEVTMRCQPILGHNTVFWYRQTMMQGLELLAYFRNRAPLDDSGMPKDRFSAEMPDATLATLKIQPSEPRDSAVYFCASGSHSGQGSGYTFGSGTRLTVV.

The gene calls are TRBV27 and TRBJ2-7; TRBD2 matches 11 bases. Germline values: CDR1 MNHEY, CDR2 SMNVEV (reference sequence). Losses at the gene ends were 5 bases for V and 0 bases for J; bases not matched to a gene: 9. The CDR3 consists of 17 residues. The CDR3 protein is CASSTLTSGRVSYEQYF. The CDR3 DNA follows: TGTGCCAGCAGTACCCTTACTAGCGGGAGAGTCTCCTACGAGCAGTACTTC.

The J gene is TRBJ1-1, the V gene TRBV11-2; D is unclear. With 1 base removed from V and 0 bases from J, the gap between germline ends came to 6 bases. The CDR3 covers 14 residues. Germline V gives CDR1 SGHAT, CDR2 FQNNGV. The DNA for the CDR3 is TGTGCCAGCAGCTTAGGAGGGATGAACACTGAAGCTTTCTTT. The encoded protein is CASSLGGMNTEAFF.

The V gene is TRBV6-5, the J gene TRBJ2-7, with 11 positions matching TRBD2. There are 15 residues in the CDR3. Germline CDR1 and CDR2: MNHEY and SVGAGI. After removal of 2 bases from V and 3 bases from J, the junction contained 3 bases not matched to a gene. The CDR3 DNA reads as TGTGCCAGCAGTTACGGTACTAGCGGGGGCTACGAGCAGTACTTC. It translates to CASSYGTSGGYEQYF.

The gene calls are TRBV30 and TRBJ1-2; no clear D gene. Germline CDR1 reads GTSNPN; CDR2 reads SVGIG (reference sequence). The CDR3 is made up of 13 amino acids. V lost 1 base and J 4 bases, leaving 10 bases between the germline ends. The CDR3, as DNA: TGTGCCTGGAGTGCGAGAAGAGGCTATGGCTACACCTTC. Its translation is CAWSARRGYGYTF.

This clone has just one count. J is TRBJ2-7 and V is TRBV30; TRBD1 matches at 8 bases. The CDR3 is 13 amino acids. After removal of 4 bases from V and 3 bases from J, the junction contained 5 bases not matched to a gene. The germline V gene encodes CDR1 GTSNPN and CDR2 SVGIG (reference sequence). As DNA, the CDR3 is TGTGCCTGGACATCAGGGGGCAACTACGAGCAGTACTTC. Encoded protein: CAWTSGGNYEQYF.

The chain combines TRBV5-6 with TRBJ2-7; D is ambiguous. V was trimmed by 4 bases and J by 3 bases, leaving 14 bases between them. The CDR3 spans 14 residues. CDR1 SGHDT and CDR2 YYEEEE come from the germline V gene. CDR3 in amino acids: CASSSLQNLYEQYF. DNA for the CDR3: TGTGCCAGCAGCAGCCTCCAAAATCTCTACGAGCAGTACTTC.

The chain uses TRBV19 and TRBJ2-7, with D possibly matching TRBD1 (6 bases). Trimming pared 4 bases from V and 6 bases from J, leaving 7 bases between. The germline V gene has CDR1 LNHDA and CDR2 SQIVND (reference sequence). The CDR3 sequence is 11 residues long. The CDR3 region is CASSSRGEQYF. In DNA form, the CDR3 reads TGTGCCAGTAGTAGCAGGGGCGAGCAGTACTTC. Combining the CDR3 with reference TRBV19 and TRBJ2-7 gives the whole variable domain DGGITQSPKYLFRKEGQNVTLSCEQNLNHDAMYWYRQDPGQGLRLIYYSQIVNDFQKGDIAEGYSVSREKKESFPLTVTSAQKNPTAFYLCASSSRGEQYFGPGTRLTVT.

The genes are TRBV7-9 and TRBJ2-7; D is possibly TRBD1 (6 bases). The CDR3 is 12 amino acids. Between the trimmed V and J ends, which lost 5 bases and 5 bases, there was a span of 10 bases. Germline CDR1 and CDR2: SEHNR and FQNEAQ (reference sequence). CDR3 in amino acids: CASSLQGHEQYF. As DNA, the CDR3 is TGTGCCAGCAGCCTACAGGGCCACGAGCAGTACTTC.

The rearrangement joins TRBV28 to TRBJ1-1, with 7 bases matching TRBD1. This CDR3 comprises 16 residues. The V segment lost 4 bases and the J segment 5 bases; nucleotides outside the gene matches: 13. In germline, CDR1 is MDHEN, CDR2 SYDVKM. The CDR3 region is CASSSLPQGVGTEAFF. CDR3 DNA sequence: TGTGCCAGCAGTTCCCTCCCTCAGGGGGTAGGAACTGAAGCTTTCTTT.

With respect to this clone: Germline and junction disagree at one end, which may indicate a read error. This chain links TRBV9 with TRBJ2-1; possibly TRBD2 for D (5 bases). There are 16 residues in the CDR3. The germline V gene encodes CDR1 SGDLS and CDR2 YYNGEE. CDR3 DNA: TGTGCCAGCAGCCCGCGGGCGGGCCGCTCCCACAATGAGCAGTTCTTC. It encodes CASSPRAGRSHNEQFF.

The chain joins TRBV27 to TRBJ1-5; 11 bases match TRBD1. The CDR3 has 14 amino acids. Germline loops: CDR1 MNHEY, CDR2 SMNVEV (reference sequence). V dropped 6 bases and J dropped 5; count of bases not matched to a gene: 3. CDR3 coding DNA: TGTGCCAGCAGGGGGACAGGGGGGTATCAGCCCCAGCATTTT. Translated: CASRGTGGYQPQHF.